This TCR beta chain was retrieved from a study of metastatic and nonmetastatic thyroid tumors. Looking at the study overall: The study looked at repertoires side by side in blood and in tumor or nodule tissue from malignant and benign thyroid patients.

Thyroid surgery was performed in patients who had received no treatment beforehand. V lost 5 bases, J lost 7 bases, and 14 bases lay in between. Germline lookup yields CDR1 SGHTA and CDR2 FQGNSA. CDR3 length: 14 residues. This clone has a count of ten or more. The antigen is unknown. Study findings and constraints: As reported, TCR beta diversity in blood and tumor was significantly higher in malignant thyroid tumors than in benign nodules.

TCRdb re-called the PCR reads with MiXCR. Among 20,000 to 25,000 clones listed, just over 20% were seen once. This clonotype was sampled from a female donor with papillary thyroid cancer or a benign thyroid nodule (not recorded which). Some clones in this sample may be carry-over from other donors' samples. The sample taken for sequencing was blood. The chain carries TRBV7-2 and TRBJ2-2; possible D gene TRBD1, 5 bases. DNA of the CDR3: TGTGCCAGCAGCCGCCGGGCCGACAGCGGGGAGCTGTTTTTT. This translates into CASSRRADSGELFF.